One and the same sample provided the 15 T cell receptor beta chains below, sequenced in a study of cytomegalovirus exposure and HLA in healthy donors. 13 Jbeta primers and 60 Vbeta primers were used for the PCR. TCRdb's table, derived via immunoSEQ multiplex PCR, lists solely in-frame clones and lacks some. The repertoire holds 150,000 to 200,000 clones, roughly 84% seen once, with approximately 0.98% in the top ten. The sequenced material came from PBMCs. These receptors were taken from a man between 25 and 39 years old in good health and CMV-seronegative.

The chain joins TRBV6-1 to TRBJ2-5; no definite D call. The closer fit of TRBJ2-7 to the DNA end suggests the J call may be wrong. CDR1 and CDR2 from the germline V gene are MNHNS and SASEGT. This CDR3 has 17 amino acids. The CDR3 here is CASSGASTRPPHYEQYF. CDR3 bases: TGTGCCAGCAGTGGAGCTTCTACAAGGCCGCCCCACTACGAGCAGTACTTC.

The chain carries TRBV5-6 and TRBJ2-5; TRBD2 matches at 7 bases. Germline V gene data show CDR1 as SGHDT and CDR2 as YYEEEE. The V gene end was trimmed by 0 bases and the J gene end by 4 bases; junction bases not matched to a gene: 6. This CDR3 comprises 15 residues. The CDR3 DNA follows: TGTGCCAGCAGCTTGGGGGCGCCGGGAGGAGAGACCCAGTACTTC. It specifies CASSLGAPGGETQYF.

The V gene is TRBV4-3, the J gene TRBJ1-1; TRBD1 might be the D (5 bases). V was cut by 0 bases and J by 1 base, with 15 bases left in between. Germline loops: CDR1 LGHNA, CDR2 YSLEER. CDR3 length equals 17 residues. The CDR3, as DNA: TGCGCCAGCAGCCAAGAGATCCGGGGGTGGCGGAACACTGAAGCTTTCTTT. Its protein is CASSQEIRGWRNTEAFF.

This clone turned up a few times. This chain joins TRBV5-4 and TRBJ1-1; 9 bases line up with TRBD1. Losses at the gene ends were 6 bases for V and 3 bases for J; bases not matched to a gene: 6. The length of the CDR3 is 14 residues. Germline values: CDR1 SGHNT, CDR2 YYREEE (reference sequence). The CDR3 reads CASTRDRVYTEAFF. CDR3 bases: TGTGCCAGCACCCGGGACAGGGTATACACTGAAGCTTTCTTT. Together with reference TRBV5-4 and TRBJ1-1, the CDR3 gives the full variable domain: ETGVTQSPTHLIKTRGQQVTLRCSSQSGHNTVSWYQQALGQGPQFIFQYYREEENGRGNFPPRFSGLQFPNYSSELNVNALELDDSALYLCASTRDRVYTEAFFGQGTRLTVV.

The V call is TRBV7-2, the J call TRBJ2-3; 10 bases agree with TRBD2. V lost 4 bases to trimming and J lost 2 bases; unmatched junction nucleotides: 3. Germline V CDR1 and CDR2: SGHTA, FQGNSA. CDR3 size: 15 residues. The CDR3 protein is CASSWTSGNTDTQYF. The CDR3 DNA follows: TGTGCCAGCAGCTGGACTAGCGGAAACACAGATACGCAGTATTTT.

The rearrangement links TRBV9 to TRBJ1-2, with D possibly TRBD1 on 6 matching bases. CDR3 length equals 15 residues. Between the trimmed V and J ends, which lost 4 bases and 4 bases, there was a span of 17 bases. CDR1 is SGDLS, CDR2 YYNGEE, per germline. The CDR3 nucleotides read TGTGCCAGCAGCCCGCGGACAGACCACAGCTATGGCTACACCTTC. It is translated as CASSPRTDHSYGYTF.

The rearrangement links TRBV29-1 to TRBJ1-5; 12 bases are shared with TRBD1. Germline V CDR1 and CDR2: SQVTM, ANQGSEA. V lost 6 bases and J lost 5; bases outside the gene matches: 2. The CDR3 loop spans 13 amino acids. CDR3 protein: CSVGQGAHQPQHF. CDR3 bases: TGCAGCGTGGGACAGGGGGCCCATCAGCCCCAGCATTTT.

The V and J genes are TRBV4-1 and TRBJ1-5; 8 nucleotides match TRBD1. Trimming removed 2 bases from V and 5 bases from J; junction bases left unmatched: 8. The germline V gene encodes CDR1 MGHRA and CDR2 YSYEKL. This CDR3 is 16 amino acids long. In DNA form, the CDR3 reads TGCGCCAGCAGCCAACTAGTCTCACAGGGGGATCAGCCCCAGCATTTT. This gives the protein CASSQLVSQGDQPQHF.

This clone was seen just once. CDR3 sequence reads: CASSYGQNSPLHF. The DNA for the CDR3 is TGTGCCAGCAGCTATGGGCAAAATTCACCCCTCCACTTT. V usage is TRBV7-6 and J usage is TRBJ1-6, with D hard to call. V shed 4 bases and J shed 7 bases, with 8 bases lying between them. Per germline, CDR1 SGHVS and CDR2 FNYEAQ. This CDR3 comprises 13 residues.

This clone was seen only a few times. The genes are TRBV9 and TRBJ2-3; 10 bases line up with TRBD2. The CDR3 is 13 residues long. Germline CDR1 SGDLS, CDR2 YYNGEE. The junction had 2 bases not matched to a gene; V was cut back by 4 bases and J by 6 bases. The CDR3 region is CASSLGLADTQYF. CDR3 bases: TGTGCCAGCAGCCTGGGACTAGCGGATACGCAGTATTTT.

The chain has TRBV19 and TRBJ1-1; maybe TRBD1 (5 bases). Trimming removed 0 bases from V and 4 bases from J, with 12 bases in between. From germline, CDR1 is LNHDA and CDR2 SQIVND (reference sequence). The CDR3 runs to 15 residues. CDR3 sequence: CASSIEAGMGTEAFF. The CDR3 DNA follows: TGTGCCAGTAGTATAGAGGCAGGGATGGGCACTGAAGCTTTCTTT. Based on the CDR3 plus reference TRBV19 and TRBJ1-1, the full variable domain is DGGITQSPKYLFRKEGQNVTLSCEQNLNHDAMYWYRQDPGQGLRLIYYSQIVNDFQKGDIAEGYSVSREKKESFPLTVTSAQKNPTAFYLCASSIEAGMGTEAFFGQGTRLTVV.

The chain combines TRBV5-5 with TRBJ1-5; tentative D call: TRBD1 (6 bases). This CDR3 contains 15 residues. Germline loops: CDR1 SGHKS, CDR2 YYEKEE (reference sequence). V lost 2 bases, J lost 7 bases, and 16 bases lay in between. The CDR3 DNA reads as TGTGCCAGCAGCTTATTTCTGGGGGGGGGCCAGCCCCAGCATTTT. It encodes CASSLFLGGGQPQHF.

This CDR3 reads CASTTRGEAGPETQYF. The CDR3 DNA reads TGTGCCAGCACGACACGGGGGGAGGCTGGTCCTGAGACCCAGTACTTC. The chain couples TRBV7-3 to TRBJ2-5; the match to TRBD2 covers 7 bases. There are 16 residues in the CDR3. Germline CDR1 SGHTA, CDR2 FQGTGA. J lost 5 bases, V lost 7 bases, and 16 bases had no gene match. Full variable domain (missing parts from reference TRBV7-3 and TRBJ2-5): GAGVSQTPSNKVTEKGKYVELRCDPISGHTALYWYRQSLGQGPEFLIYFQGTGAADDSGLPNDRFFAVRPEGSVSTLKIQRTERGDSAVYLCASTTRGEAGPETQYFGPGTRLLVL.

The rearrangement uses TRBV6-5 and TRBJ2-7; 11 bases line up with TRBD1. Germline-derived CDR1 and CDR2 are MNHEY and SVGAGI. V lost 2 bases, J lost 5 bases, and 5 bases stayed unmatched. The CDR3 runs to 15 residues. The CDR3 region has the DNA TGTGCCAGCAGTTACGCCGGGACAGGGGGGAACGAGCAGTACTTC. Its translation: CASSYAGTGGNEQYF.

The V gene is TRBV29-1, the J gene TRBJ1-3; 8 bases align to TRBD1. The CDR3 covers 16 residues. J lost 0 bases, V lost 5 bases, and 9 bases had no gene match. From germline, CDR1 is SQVTM and CDR2 ANQGSEA. The CDR3: CSVSDRGDYSGNTIYF. CDR3 DNA: TGCAGCGTTTCTGACAGGGGTGATTACTCTGGAAACACCATATATTTT.